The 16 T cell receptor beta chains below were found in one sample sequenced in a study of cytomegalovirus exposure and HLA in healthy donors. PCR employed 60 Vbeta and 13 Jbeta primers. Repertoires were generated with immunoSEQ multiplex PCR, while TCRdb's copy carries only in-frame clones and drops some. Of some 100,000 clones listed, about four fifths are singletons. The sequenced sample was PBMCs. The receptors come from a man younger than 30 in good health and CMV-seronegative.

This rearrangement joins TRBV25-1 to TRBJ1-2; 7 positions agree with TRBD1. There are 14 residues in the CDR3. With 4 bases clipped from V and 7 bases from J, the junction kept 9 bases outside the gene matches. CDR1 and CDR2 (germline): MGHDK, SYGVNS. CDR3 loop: CASSGGQETGGYTF. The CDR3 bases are TGTGCCAGCAGTGGCGGACAGGAGACAGGTGGCTACACCTTC.

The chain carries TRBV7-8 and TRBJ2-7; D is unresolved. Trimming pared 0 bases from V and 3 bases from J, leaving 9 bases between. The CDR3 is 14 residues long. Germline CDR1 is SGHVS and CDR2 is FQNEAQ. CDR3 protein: CASSLAPKLYEQYF. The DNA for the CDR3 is TGTGCCAGCAGCTTAGCCCCGAAACTCTACGAGCAGTACTTC.

The CDR3 DNA reads TGCGCCAGCAGTGAGATTCTAGGGGGTTCTCGTGGCTACACCTTC. It translates to CASSEILGGSRGYTF. V gene TRBV10-2 combines with J gene TRBJ1-2, with D possibly being TRBD1 (6 bases). The V end was cut by 2 bases, the J end by 7 bases, with 17 bases between. Germline lookup yields CDR1 WSHSY and CDR2 SAAADI. This CDR3 contains 15 residues.

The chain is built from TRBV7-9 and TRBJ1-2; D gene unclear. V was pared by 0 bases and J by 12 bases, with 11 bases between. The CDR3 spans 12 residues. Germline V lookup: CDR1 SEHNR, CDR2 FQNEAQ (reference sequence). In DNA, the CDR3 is TGTGCCAGCAGCTTAGCGCCCGGGAGCGACACCTTC. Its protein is CASSLAPGSDTF.

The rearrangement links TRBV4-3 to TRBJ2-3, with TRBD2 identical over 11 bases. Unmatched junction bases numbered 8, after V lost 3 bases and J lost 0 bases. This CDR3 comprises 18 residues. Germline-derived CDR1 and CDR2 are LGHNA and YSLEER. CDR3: CASSQETLAGGSTDTQYF. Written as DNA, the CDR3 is TGCGCCAGCAGCCAGGAGACCCTAGCGGGAGGAAGCACAGATACGCAGTATTTT.

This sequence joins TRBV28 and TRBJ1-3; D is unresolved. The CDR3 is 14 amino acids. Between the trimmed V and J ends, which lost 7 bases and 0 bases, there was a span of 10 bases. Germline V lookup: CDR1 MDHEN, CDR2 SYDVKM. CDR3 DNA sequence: TGTGCCAGCACCCAAACCAGCTCTGGAAACACCATATATTTT. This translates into CASTQTSSGNTIYF. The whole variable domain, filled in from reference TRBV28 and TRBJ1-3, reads DVKVTQSSRYLVKRTGEKVFLECVQDMDHENMFWYRQDPGLGLRLIYFSYDVKMKEKGDIPEGYSVSREKKERFSLILESASTNQTSMYLCASTQTSSGNTIYFGEGSWLTVV.

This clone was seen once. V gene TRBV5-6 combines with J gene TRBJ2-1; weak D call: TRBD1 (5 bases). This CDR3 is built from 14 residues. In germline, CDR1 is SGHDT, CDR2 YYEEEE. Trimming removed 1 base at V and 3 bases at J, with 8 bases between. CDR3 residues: CASSLSGRYNEQFF. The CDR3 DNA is TGTGCCAGCAGCTTGTCAGGGCGCTACAATGAGCAGTTCTTC.

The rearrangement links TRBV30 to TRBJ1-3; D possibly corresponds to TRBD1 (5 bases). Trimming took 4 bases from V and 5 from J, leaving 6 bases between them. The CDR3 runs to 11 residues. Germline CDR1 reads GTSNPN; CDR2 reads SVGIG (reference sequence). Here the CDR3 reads CAWTGRNTIYF. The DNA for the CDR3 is TGTGCCTGGACAGGGAGAAACACCATATATTTT.

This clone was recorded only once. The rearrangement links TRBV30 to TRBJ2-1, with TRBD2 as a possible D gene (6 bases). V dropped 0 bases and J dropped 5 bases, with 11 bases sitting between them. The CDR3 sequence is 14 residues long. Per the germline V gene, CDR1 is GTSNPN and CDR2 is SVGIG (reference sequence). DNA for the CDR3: TGTGCCTGGAGTGTAGGAGGGCTAAACAATGAGCAGTTCTTC. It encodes CAWSVGGLNNEQFF.

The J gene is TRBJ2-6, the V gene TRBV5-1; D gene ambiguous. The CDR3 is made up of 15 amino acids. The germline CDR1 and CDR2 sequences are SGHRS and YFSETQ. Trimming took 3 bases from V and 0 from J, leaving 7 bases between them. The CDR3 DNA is TGCGCCAGCAGCTACGGAGACTCTGGGGCCAACGTCCTGACTTTC. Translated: CASSYGDSGANVLTF.

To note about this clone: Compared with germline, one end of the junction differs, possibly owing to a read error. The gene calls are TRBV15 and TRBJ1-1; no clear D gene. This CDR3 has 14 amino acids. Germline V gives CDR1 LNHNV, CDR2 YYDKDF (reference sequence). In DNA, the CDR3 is TGTGCCACCAGCAGGCGGGCGCTGAACGCTGAAGCTTTCTTT. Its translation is CATSRRALNAEAFF.

The CDR3 loop reads CASTSGRVRGYTF. CDR3 coding DNA: TGTGCCAGCACCTCGGGCAGGGTCCGTGGCTACACCTTC. The chain has TRBV28 and TRBJ1-2; TRBD1 might be the D (5 bases). Trimming stripped 7 bases from V and 7 bases from J, with 16 bases between. The length of the CDR3 is 13 residues. Germline values: CDR1 MDHEN, CDR2 SYDVKM.

DNA for the CDR3: TGTGCCAGCTCGCCTCGGACTACCTACGAGCAGTACTTC. This sequence encodes CASSPRTTYEQYF. The chain has TRBV18 and TRBJ2-7, with D tentatively TRBD2 (6 bases). CDR1 KGHSH and CDR2 LQKENI come from the germline V gene. Trimming stripped 6 bases from V and 2 bases from J, with 11 bases between. This CDR3 contains 13 residues. Full variable domain (missing parts from reference TRBV18 and TRBJ2-7): NAGVMQNPRHLVRRRGQEARLRCSPMKGHSHVYWYRQLPEEGLKFMVYLQKENIIDESGMPKERFSAEFPKEGPSILRIQQVVRGDSAAYFCASSPRTTYEQYFGPGTRLTVT.

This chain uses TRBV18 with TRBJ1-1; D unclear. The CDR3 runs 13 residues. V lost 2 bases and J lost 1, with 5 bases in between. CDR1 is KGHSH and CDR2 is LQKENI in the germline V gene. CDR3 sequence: CASSPSGNTEAFF. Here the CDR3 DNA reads TGTGCCAGCTCACCATCAGGGAACACTGAAGCTTTCTTT.

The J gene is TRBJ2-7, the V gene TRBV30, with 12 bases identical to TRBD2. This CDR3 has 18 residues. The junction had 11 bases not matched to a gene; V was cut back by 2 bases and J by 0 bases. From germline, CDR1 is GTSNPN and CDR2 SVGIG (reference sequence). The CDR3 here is CAWSRGRLAGGSSYEQYF. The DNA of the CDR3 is TGTGCCTGGAGTAGGGGACGCCTAGCGGGAGGGAGCTCCTACGAGCAGTACTTC.

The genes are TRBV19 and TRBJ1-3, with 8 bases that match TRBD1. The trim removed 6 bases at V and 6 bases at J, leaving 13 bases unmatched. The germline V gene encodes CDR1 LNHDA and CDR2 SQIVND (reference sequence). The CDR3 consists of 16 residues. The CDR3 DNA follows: TGTGCCAGTAGCATTCCCGGACAGGGAGTACTAAACACCATATATTTT. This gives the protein CASSIPGQGVLNTIYF.